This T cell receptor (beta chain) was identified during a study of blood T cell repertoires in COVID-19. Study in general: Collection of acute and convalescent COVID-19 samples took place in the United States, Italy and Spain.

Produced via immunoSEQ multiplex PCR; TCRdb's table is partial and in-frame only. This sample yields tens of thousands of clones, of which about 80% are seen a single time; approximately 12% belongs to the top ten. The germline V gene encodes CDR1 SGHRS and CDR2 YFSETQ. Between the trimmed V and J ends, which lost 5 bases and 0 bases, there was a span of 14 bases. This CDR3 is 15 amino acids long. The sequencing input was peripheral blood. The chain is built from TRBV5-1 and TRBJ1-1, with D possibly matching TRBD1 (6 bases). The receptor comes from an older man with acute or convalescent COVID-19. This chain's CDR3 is CASRLRQDMNTEAFF. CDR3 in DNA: TGCGCCAGCAGACTCCGACAGGATATGAACACTGAAGCTTTCTTT.